A selection of T cell receptor beta chains follows, all from one sample in a study of T-cell memory formation after mild COVID-19. TCRdb independently ran MiXCR on the 5' RACE reads; one entry per CDR3 protein. Of 200,000 to 250,000 distinct CDR3 sequences in the sample, 25% to 35% are singletons; the top ten hold about 10%. The sequenced sample consisted of PBMCs or a T cell subset sorted from them (not recorded which). The receptors here all came from an adult woman who had mild COVID-19 (a few samples of this study predate the infection). Cell type and time point are not known. The CDR3 runs from the conserved cysteine through the conserved F or W. Fields, in order: J gene, D gene, clone size, V gene, CDR3 protein, CDR3 DNA. D genes are given only for firm matches. The size field is filled for only some rows; it gives once, few, many or a size class.

>TRBJ2-7|TRBD1|many|TRBV20-1
CSARVETGQSYEQYF
TGCAGTGCTAGAGTTGAAACGGGACAGTCCTACGAGCAGTACTTC
>TRBJ2-1|TRBD2|few|TRBV5-4
CASSTSGGAYNEQFF
TGTGCCAGCAGCACGAGCGGGGGAGCGTACAATGAGCAGTTCTTC
>TRBJ2-1|TRBD1|.|TRBV2
CASRGDSSYNEQFF
TGTGCCAGCAGAGGGGACAGCTCCTACAATGAGCAGTTCTTC
>TRBJ1-2|.|.|TRBV24-1
CATSDSAQVGGRSYGYTF
TGTGCCACCAGTGATTCCGCTCAGGTGGGGGGCAGGTCCTATGGCTACACCTTC
>TRBJ1-1|.|few|TRBV3-1
CASSQLQGNTEAFF
TGTGCCAGCAGCCAATTACAGGGTAACACTGAAGCTTTCTTT
>TRBJ2-3|.|.|TRBV20-1
CSAPRVDTQYF
TGCAGTGCCCCTCGGGTAGATACGCAGTATTTT
>TRBJ2-6|.|few|TRBV9
CASSVGGGSGANVLTF
TGTGCCAGCAGCGTAGGTGGGGGCTCTGGGGCCAACGTCCTGACTTTC
>TRBJ2-1|.|.|TRBV25-1
CASSGPSGGGVNEQFF
TGTGCCAGCAGTGGGCCGTCAGGGGGAGGGGTGAATGAGCAGTTCTTC
>TRBJ1-1|TRBD1|.|TRBV30
CAWNRQGNTEAFF
TGTGCCTGGAACAGACAGGGGAACACTGAAGCTTTCTTT
>TRBJ1-1|.|few|TRBV20-1
CSAPDRTLGFF
TGCAGTGCTCCGGACAGAACCCTCGGTTTCTTT
>TRBJ2-1|TRBD2|.|TRBV7-2
CASSLEYGTSGYYEQFF
TGTGCCAGCAGCTTAGAGTACGGGACTAGCGGGTACTATGAGCAGTTCTTC
>TRBJ2-7|TRBD2|.|TRBV7-9
CASSFSSGSYEQYF
TGTGCCAGCAGCTTCTCTAGCGGGAGCTACGAGCAGTACTTC
>TRBJ2-1|TRBD1|.|TRBV12-3/TRBV12-4
CASSFGTEYNEQFF
TGTGCCAGCAGTTTTGGGACAGAGTACAATGAGCAGTTCTTC
>TRBJ2-1|.|many|TRBV5-6
CASSLGRAGAQFF
TGTGCCAGCAGCTTGGGGAGGGCGGGGGCCCAGTTCTTC
>TRBJ1-5|.|.|TRBV9
CASSPQGGGNQPQHF
TGTGCCAGCAGCCCCCAAGGGGGGGGCAATCAGCCCCAGCATTTT
>TRBJ1-1|.|.|TRBV4-2
CASSQVQMNTEAFF
TGTGCCAGCAGCCAAGTCCAGATGAACACTGAAGCTTTCTTT
>TRBJ2-3|.|.|TRBV12-3/TRBV12-4
CASSFTGPTDTQYF
TGTGCCAGCAGTTTTACGGGGCCCACAGATACGCAGTATTTT
>TRBJ1-2|TRBD1|few|TRBV15
CATSLDRDHSGYTF
TGTGCCACCAGCCTAGACAGGGATCATTCTGGCTACACCTTC
>TRBJ2-2|.|few|TRBV10-3
CAISEGTTNTGELFF
TGTGCCATCAGTGAGGGAACGACGAACACCGGGGAGCTGTTTTTT
>TRBJ2-3|.|once|TRBV20-1
CSAQRTNTDTQYF
TGCAGTGCTCAGAGGACCAACACAGATACGCAGTATTTT
>TRBJ2-1|TRBD1|few|TRBV5-1
CASSSQMGQGPTTYNEQFF
TGCGCCAGCAGCTCCCAGATGGGACAGGGGCCAACAACCTACAATGAGCAGTTCTTC
>TRBJ2-1|.|few|TRBV5-1
CASSLAGGFNNEQFF
TGCGCCAGCAGCTTGGCCGGCGGATTCAACAATGAGCAGTTCTTC